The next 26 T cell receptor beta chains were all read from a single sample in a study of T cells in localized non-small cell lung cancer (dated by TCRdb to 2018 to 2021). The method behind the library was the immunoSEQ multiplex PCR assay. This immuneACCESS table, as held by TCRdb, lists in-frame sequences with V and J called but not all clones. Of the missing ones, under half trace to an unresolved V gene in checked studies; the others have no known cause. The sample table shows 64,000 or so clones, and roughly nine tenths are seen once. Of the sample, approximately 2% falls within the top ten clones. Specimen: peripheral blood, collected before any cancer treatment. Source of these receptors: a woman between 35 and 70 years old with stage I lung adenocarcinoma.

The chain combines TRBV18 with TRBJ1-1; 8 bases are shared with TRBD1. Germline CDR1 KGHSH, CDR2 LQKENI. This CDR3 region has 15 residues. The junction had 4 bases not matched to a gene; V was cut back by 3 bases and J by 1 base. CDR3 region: CASSPPGTGNTEAFF. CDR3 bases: TGTGCCAGCTCACCTCCCGGGACAGGGAACACTGAAGCTTTCTTT.

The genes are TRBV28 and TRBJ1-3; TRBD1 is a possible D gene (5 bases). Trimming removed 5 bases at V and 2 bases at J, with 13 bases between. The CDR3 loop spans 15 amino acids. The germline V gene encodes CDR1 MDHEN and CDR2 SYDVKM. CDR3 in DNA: TGTGCCAGCAGTCCCCGCAGGGAAACTGGAAACACCATATATTTT. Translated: CASSPRRETGNTIYF.

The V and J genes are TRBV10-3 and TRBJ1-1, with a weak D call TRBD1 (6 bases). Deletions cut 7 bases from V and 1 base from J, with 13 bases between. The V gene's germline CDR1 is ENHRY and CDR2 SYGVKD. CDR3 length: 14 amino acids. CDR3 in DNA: TGTGCCATCACAGGAGGGGGAGCGAACACTGAAGCTTTCTTT. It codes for CAITGGGANTEAFF.

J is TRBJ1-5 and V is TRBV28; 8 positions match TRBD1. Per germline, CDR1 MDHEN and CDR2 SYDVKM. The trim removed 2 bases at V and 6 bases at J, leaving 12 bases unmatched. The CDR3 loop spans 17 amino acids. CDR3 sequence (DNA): TGTGCCAGCAGTTTACGGGCCCCCGGACAGGGTGTTCAGCCCCAGCATTTT. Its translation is CASSLRAPGQGVQPQHF.

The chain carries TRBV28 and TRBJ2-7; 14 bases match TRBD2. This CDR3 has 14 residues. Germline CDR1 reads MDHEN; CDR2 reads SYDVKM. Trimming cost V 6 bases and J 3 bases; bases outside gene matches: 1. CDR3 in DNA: TGTGCCAGCAGGGGGACTAGCGGGAGCTACGAGCAGTACTTC. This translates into CASRGTSGSYEQYF.

This chain's CDR3 is CASSLGEKLFF. The DNA of the CDR3 is TGTGCCAGCAGCCTCGGTGAAAAACTGTTTTTT. The chain carries TRBV2 and TRBJ1-4; D not certain. This CDR3 spans 11 amino acids. Trimming left V 6 bases short and J 7 bases short, with 6 bases between. The germline gives CDR1 SNHLY, CDR2 FYNNEI. Full variable domain (missing parts from reference TRBV2 and TRBJ1-4): EPEVTQTPSHQVTQMGQEVILRCVPISNHLYFYWYRQILGQKVEFLVSFYNNEISEKSEIFDDQFSVERPDGSNFTLKIRSTKLEDSAMYFCASSLGEKLFFGSGTQLSVL.

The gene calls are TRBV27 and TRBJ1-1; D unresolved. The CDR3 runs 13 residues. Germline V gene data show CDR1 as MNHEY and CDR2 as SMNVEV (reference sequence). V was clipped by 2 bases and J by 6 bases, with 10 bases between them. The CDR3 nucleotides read TGTGCCAGCAGTTTACTCGGCAGACCTGAAGCTTTCTTT. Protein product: CASSLLGRPEAFF.

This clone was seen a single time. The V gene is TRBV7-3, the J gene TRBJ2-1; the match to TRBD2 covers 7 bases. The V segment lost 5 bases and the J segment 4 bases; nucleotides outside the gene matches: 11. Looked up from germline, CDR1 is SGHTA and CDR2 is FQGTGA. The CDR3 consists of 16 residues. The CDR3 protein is CASSPPGTTTYNEQFF. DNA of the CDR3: TGTGCCAGCAGCCCCCCGGGGACTACCACGTACAATGAGCAGTTCTTC.

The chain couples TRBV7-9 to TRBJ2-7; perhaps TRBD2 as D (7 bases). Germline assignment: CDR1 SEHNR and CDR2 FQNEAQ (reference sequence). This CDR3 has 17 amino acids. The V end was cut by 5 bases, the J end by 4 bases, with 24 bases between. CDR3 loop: CASSQGSGAGRGYEQYF. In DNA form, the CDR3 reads TGTGCCAGCAGCCAGGGCTCGGGCGCGGGGAGGGGGTACGAGCAGTACTTC.

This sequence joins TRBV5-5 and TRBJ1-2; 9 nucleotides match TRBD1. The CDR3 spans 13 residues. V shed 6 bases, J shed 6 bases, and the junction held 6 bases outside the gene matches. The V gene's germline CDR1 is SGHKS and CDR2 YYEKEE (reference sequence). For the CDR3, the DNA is TGTGCCAGCAACCGGGACAGGGAGGATGGCTACACCTTC. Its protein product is CASNRDREDGYTF.

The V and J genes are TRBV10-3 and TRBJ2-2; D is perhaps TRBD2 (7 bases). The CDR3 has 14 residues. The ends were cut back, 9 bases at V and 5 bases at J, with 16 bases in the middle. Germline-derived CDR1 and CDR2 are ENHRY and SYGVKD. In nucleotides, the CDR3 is TGTGCCATTAGGGGGGGCGCAGAGACCGGGGAGCTGTTTTTT. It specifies CAIRGGAETGELFF.

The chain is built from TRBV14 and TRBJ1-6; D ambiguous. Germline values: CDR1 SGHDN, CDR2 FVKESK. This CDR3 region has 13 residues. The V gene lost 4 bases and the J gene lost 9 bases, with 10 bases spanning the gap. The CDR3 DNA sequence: TGTGCCAGCAGCCTGGGATCGGCTTCACCCCTCCACTTT. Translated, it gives CASSLGSASPLHF. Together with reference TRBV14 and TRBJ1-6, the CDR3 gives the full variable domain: EAGVTQFPSHSVIEKGQTVTLRCDPISGHDNLYWYRRVMGKEIKFLLHFVKESKQDESGMPNNRFLAERTGGTYSTLKVQPAELEDSGVYFCASSLGSASPLHFGNGTRLTVT.

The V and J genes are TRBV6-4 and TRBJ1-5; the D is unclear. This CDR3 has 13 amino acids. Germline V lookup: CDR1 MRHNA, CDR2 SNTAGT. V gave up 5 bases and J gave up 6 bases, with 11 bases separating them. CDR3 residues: CASSTQDGQPQHF. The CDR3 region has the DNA TGTGCCAGCAGTACTCAGGACGGTCAGCCCCAGCATTTT.

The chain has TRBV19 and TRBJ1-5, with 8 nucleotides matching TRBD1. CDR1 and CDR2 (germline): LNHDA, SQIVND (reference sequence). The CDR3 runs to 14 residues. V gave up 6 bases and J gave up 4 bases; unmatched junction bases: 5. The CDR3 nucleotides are TGTGCCAGTAGGGGGGACAGGTCAAATCAGCCCCAGCATTTT. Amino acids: CASRGDRSNQPQHF.

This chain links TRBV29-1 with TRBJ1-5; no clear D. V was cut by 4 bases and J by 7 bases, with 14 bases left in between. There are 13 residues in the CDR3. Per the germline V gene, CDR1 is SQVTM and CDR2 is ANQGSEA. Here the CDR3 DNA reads TGCAGCGTTGGAGTAGGGTTGGACCAGCCCCAGCATTTT. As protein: CSVGVGLDQPQHF.

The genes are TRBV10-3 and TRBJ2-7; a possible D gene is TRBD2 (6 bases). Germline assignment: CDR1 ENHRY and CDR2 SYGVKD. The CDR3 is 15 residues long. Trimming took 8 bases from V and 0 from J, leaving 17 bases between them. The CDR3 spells CAIRQRDSDSYEQYF. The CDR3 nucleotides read TGTGCCATCCGGCAAAGGGACTCCGACTCCTACGAGCAGTACTTC.

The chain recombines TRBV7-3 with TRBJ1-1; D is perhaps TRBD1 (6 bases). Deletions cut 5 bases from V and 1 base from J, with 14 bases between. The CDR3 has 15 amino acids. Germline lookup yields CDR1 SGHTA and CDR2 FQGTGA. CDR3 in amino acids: CASSQQGVANTEAFF. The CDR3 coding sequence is TGTGCCAGCAGCCAACAGGGTGTAGCGAACACTGAAGCTTTCTTT.

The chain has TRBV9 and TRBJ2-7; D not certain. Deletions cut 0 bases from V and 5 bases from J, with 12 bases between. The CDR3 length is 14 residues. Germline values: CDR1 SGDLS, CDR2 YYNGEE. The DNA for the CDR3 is TGTGCCAGCAGCGTAGGGCTACGGCCGCACGAGCAGTACTTC. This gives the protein CASSVGLRPHEQYF.

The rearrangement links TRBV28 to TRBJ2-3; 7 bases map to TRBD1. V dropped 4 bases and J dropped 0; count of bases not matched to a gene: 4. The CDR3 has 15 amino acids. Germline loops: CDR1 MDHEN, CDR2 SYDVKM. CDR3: CASSSGTASTDTQYF. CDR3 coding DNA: TGTGCCAGCAGTTCCGGGACAGCAAGCACAGATACGCAGTATTTT.

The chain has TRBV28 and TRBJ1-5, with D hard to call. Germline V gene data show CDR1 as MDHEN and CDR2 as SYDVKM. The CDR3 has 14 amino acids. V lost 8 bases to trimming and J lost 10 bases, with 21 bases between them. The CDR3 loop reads CASRPGGERPPQHF. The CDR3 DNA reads TGTGCCAGCCGCCCAGGTGGGGAGCGTCCTCCCCAGCATTTT.

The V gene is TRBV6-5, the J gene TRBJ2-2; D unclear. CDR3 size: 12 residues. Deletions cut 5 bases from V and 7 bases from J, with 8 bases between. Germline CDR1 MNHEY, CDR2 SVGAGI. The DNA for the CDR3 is TGTGCCAGCAGTCCGTCCAGCGGGGAGCTGTTTTTT. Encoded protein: CASSPSSGELFF.

The CDR3 here is CASSPSGNEQFF. The CDR3, as DNA: TGTGCCAGCTCACCATCCGGTAATGAGCAGTTCTTC. V is TRBV18 and J is TRBJ2-1; no definite D call. V was clipped by 2 bases and J by 7 bases, with 6 bases between them. This CDR3 has 12 residues. Germline V gene sequence: CDR1 KGHSH, CDR2 LQKENI.

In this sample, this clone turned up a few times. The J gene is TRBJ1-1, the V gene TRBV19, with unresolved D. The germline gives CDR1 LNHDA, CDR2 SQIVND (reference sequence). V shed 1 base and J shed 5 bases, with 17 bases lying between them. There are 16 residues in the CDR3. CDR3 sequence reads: CASSIGTRVVRTEAFF. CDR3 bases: TGTGCCAGTAGTATAGGTACACGGGTGGTAAGGACTGAAGCTTTCTTT.

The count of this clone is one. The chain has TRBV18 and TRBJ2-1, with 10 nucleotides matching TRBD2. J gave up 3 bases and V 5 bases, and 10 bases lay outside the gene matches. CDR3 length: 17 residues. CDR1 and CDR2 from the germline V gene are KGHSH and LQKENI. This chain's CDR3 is CASSGTSAPRVYNEQFF. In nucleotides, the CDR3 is TGTGCCAGCTCAGGGACTAGCGCCCCAAGGGTCTACAATGAGCAGTTCTTC.

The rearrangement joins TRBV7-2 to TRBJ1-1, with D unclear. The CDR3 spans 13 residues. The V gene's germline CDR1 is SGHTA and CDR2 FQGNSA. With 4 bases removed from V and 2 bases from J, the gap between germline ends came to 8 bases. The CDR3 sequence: CASSSFANTEAFF. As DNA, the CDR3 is TGTGCCAGCAGCTCCTTTGCTAACACTGAAGCTTTCTTT.

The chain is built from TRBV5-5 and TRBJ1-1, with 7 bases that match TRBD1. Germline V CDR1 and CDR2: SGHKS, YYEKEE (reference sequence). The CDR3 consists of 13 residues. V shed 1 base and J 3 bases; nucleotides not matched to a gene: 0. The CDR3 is CASSLTGDTEAFF. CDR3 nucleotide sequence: TGTGCCAGCAGCTTGACAGGGGACACTGAAGCTTTCTTT.